This T cell receptor (beta chain) was documented in a study of blood T cell repertoires in COVID-19. About the research overall: PBMCs, B-cell-depleted T cells, or T cells provided the cDNA or gDNA that made up the material.

The CDR3 is 14 residues long. V gave up 3 bases and J gave up 5 bases; unmatched junction bases: 1. Germline loops: CDR1 SGHVS, CDR2 FQNEAQ. In the authors' methods: Amplification with reference gene primers provided the estimates of nucleated cell counts. This table comes from immunoSEQ multiplex PCR, and its TCRdb copy is limited to in-frame clones, with some not included. V and J calls and clone size come straight from that table; D and trimming were deduced from the DNA. Among 70,000 to 100,000 clones listed, 70% to 90% were seen once. The sample consisted of peripheral blood. The V call is TRBV7-8, the J call TRBJ1-6; 7 positions agree with TRBD1. The origin of this receptor is a woman at least 80 years old with acute or convalescent COVID-19. The DNA of the CDR3 is TGTGCCAGCAGCTTCGACAGGGATAATTCACCCCTCCACTTT. Its translation is CASSFDRDNSPLHF.